This T cell receptor (beta chain) was captured in a study of blood T cell repertoires in COVID-19. Study in general: PBMCs, B-cell-depleted T cells, or T cells provided the cDNA or gDNA that made up the material.

Germline V gene sequence: CDR1 MNHEY, CDR2 SVGEGT. This CDR3 has 17 amino acids. Trimming at V came to 5 bases and at J to 7 bases, leaving 13 bases not matched to a gene. Authors' methods: The authors estimated nucleated cell counts from reference gene primer amplification. Sequencing used immunoSEQ multiplex PCR; TCRdb keeps in-frame clones, though not all of them. The V and J calls and clone size were taken over from that table, and D and trimming were inferred from the DNA. Of fewer than 250,000 clones in the sample, approximately 80% were seen once. This chain uses TRBV6-2 or TRBV6-3 with TRBJ2-1; 11 bases are shared with TRBD1. The sample consisted of PBMCs or T cells enriched from blood (not recorded which). This receptor was identified in a middle-aged woman with acute COVID-19. Written as DNA, the CDR3 is TGTGCCAGCAGTCCAGGACAGGGGGCAAAACAGGGGAATGAGCAGTTCTTC. The encoded protein is CASSPGQGAKQGNEQFF.